The rows below give T cell receptor beta chains drawn from one sample of a study of somatic mutations in cytotoxic T cells in rheumatoid arthritis. The repertoire was sequenced with immunoSEQ multiplex PCR; TCRdb's copy has only in-frame clones and lacks some. The sample comprises tens of thousands of clones, more than 70% of which are singletons, and under 20% rests with the top ten. Source material: CD8+ T cells sorted from blood. The receptors here all came from a woman in her forties or fifties in good health. Both conserved end residues are part of each CDR3. The order of the fields is CDR3 DNA, CDR3 protein, J gene, V gene, D gene, clone size. The D gene is left open where the match is weak. Some rows have no size entry. The others give once, few or many, or a class for an expanded clone.

cdr3_nt: TGTGCCAGCAGCTTAAGGGCTTTCTTT; cdr3_aa: CASSLRAFF; j_call: TRBJ1-1; v_call: TRBV7-2; d_call: -; clone_size: -
cdr3_nt: TGTGCCAGCAGTATTGGACAGGGGGGCTATGGCTACACCTTC; cdr3_aa: CASSIGQGGYGYTF; j_call: TRBJ1-2; v_call: TRBV6-1; d_call: TRBD1; clone_size: once
cdr3_nt: TGTGCCAGCAGCCTCAGGACAGGGGGTTCTAGCACAGATACGCAGTATTTT; cdr3_aa: CASSLRTGGSSTDTQYF; j_call: TRBJ2-3; v_call: TRBV7-2; d_call: TRBD1; clone_size: -
cdr3_nt: TGTGCCAGCAGCGGATCAGGGAACTATGGCTACACCTTC; cdr3_aa: CASSGSGNYGYTF; j_call: TRBJ1-2; v_call: TRBV9; d_call: -; clone_size: -
cdr3_nt: TGTGCCAGCAGCGTAGTTGGGAGTCTAGCGGGGGACAATGAGCAGTTCTTC; cdr3_aa: CASSVVGSLAGDNEQFF; j_call: TRBJ2-1; v_call: TRBV9; d_call: TRBD2; clone_size: -
cdr3_nt: TGTGCCAGTATGCCCTGGGGTGGTGGGGATACGCAGTATTTT; cdr3_aa: CASMPWGGGDTQYF; j_call: TRBJ2-3; v_call: TRBV19; d_call: -; clone_size: -
cdr3_nt: TGCAGCACTACTCCGGGGGGTGACCCCCCCGGGCCCGACAATGAGCAGTTCTTC; cdr3_aa: CSTTPGGDPPGPDNEQFF; j_call: TRBJ2-1; v_call: TRBV29-1; d_call: TRBD2; clone_size: -
cdr3_nt: TGTGCCGCCTCGGGACAGACTTTCGATCCTAGCACAGATACGCAGTATTTT; cdr3_aa: CAASGQTFDPSTDTQYF; j_call: TRBJ2-3; v_call: TRBV28; d_call: TRBD1; clone_size: -
cdr3_nt: TGTGCCAGCAGCTCCCGGGACAGGGTTTGGAATGAGCAGTTCTTC; cdr3_aa: CASSSRDRVWNEQFF; j_call: TRBJ2-1; v_call: TRBV7-2; d_call: TRBD1; clone_size: -
cdr3_nt: TGTGCCAGCAGTTACGGGGGGGGTTCTGGAAACACCATATATTTT; cdr3_aa: CASSYGGGSGNTIYF; j_call: TRBJ1-3; v_call: TRBV6-5; d_call: -; clone_size: -
cdr3_nt: TGCGCCAGCAGCTTAACCGACGGATCTAACTATGGCTACACCTTC; cdr3_aa: CASSLTDGSNYGYTF; j_call: TRBJ1-2; v_call: TRBV5-1; d_call: -; clone_size: -
cdr3_nt: TGTGCCAGCAGCCAAGATACAGACACTCCCCACTACAATGAGCAGTTCTTC; cdr3_aa: CASSQDTDTPHYNEQFF; j_call: TRBJ2-1; v_call: TRBV4-2; d_call: -; clone_size: -
cdr3_nt: TGTGCCAGCAGCCTCGGGGGACTAGCGGGGGGTCTCTACAATGAGCAGTTCTTC; cdr3_aa: CASSLGGLAGGLYNEQFF; j_call: TRBJ2-1; v_call: TRBV14; d_call: TRBD2; clone_size: -
cdr3_nt: TGTGCCAGCAGCCCAGGGGGACTCGGGAATTCTGAAGCTTTCTTT; cdr3_aa: CASSPGGLGNSEAFF; j_call: TRBJ1-1; v_call: TRBV7-9; d_call: TRBD1; clone_size: -
cdr3_nt: TGCGCCAGCTCTACGGGACAGGAGGATGAAAAACTGTTTTTT; cdr3_aa: CASSTGQEDEKLFF; j_call: TRBJ1-4; v_call: TRBV10-1; d_call: TRBD1; clone_size: -
cdr3_nt: TGTGCCAGCAGCTTAGGGCGGTACGAGACCCAGTACTTC; cdr3_aa: CASSLGRYETQYF; j_call: TRBJ2-5; v_call: TRBV11-2; d_call: -; clone_size: -
cdr3_nt: TGTGCCAGCTTGATCGGACGCCACACTGAAGCTTTCTTT; cdr3_aa: CASLIGRHTEAFF; j_call: TRBJ1-1; v_call: TRBV2; d_call: -; clone_size: few
cdr3_nt: TGCGCCAGCAGCTTAACATTGGGAGGGCAAGAGACCCAGTACTTC; cdr3_aa: CASSLTLGGQETQYF; j_call: TRBJ2-5; v_call: TRBV4-1; d_call: TRBD2; clone_size: -
cdr3_nt: TGTGCCAGCAGCTCATTATACGTCCAGGGAGCGTACAATGAGCAGTTCTTC; cdr3_aa: CASSSLYVQGAYNEQFF; j_call: TRBJ2-1; v_call: TRBV11-2; d_call: -; clone_size: -
cdr3_nt: TGTGCCAGCAGCTTGTCTGGGTACAACAATGAGCAGTTCTTC; cdr3_aa: CASSLSGYNNEQFF; j_call: TRBJ2-1; v_call: TRBV5-4; d_call: -; clone_size: -
cdr3_nt: TGTGCCAGCAGCAAACAAATGCCCCGGGCCGTTAAGGGGTTATTGAACACTGAAGCTTTCTTT; cdr3_aa: CASSKQMPRAVKGLLNTEAFF; j_call: TRBJ1-1; v_call: TRBV7-6; d_call: -; clone_size: -
cdr3_nt: TGTGCCAGCAGTTTATCGCTAGCGGGATTCCAAGAGACCCAGTACTTC; cdr3_aa: CASSLSLAGFQETQYF; j_call: TRBJ2-5; v_call: TRBV27; d_call: TRBD2; clone_size: -
cdr3_nt: TGTGCCAGTAGTCCGGACGGGTACAATGAGCAGTTCTTC; cdr3_aa: CASSPDGYNEQFF; j_call: TRBJ2-1; v_call: TRBV19; d_call: -; clone_size: -
cdr3_nt: TGTGCCAGCTCACCTGTGGTTAGCACAGATACGCAGTATTTT; cdr3_aa: CASSPVVSTDTQYF; j_call: TRBJ2-3; v_call: TRBV18; d_call: -; clone_size: -
cdr3_nt: TGCGCCAGCAGCTGGACTAGTCCCACAGATACGCAGTATTTT; cdr3_aa: CASSWTSPTDTQYF; j_call: TRBJ2-3; v_call: TRBV5-1; d_call: TRBD2; clone_size: -
cdr3_nt: TGTGCCAGCAGTTTAGGACCGACTACTGGAAACACCATATATTTT; cdr3_aa: CASSLGPTTGNTIYF; j_call: TRBJ1-3; v_call: TRBV28; d_call: -; clone_size: -
cdr3_nt: TGCGCCAGCAGCCCGGCGTTGGGGGGGGACTCCTACGAGCAGTACTTC; cdr3_aa: CASSPALGGDSYEQYF; j_call: TRBJ2-7; v_call: TRBV4-3; d_call: TRBD2; clone_size: -
cdr3_nt: TGCAGTGCTAGAGTCTCAATTGGCTACACCTTC; cdr3_aa: CSARVSIGYTF; j_call: TRBJ1-2; v_call: TRBV20-1; d_call: -; clone_size: few
cdr3_nt: TGTGCCAGCGGAACAGATACGCAGTATTTT; cdr3_aa: CASGTDTQYF; j_call: TRBJ2-3; v_call: TRBV6-6; d_call: -; clone_size: -
cdr3_nt: TGCAGCGTCATCCTAGAAGGGGGCCCGGGCATTCAGTACTTC; cdr3_aa: CSVILEGGPGIQYF; j_call: TRBJ2-4; v_call: TRBV29-1; d_call: TRBD1; clone_size: -
cdr3_nt: TGTGCCAGCAGCTTAGTTGGTGCCGGGTGGGAGCAGTACTTC; cdr3_aa: CASSLVGAGWEQYF; j_call: TRBJ2-7; v_call: TRBV7-9; d_call: -; clone_size: few
cdr3_nt: TGTGCCAGCGGAGCTTCGGAGCTAGCGGGGGGTTACAATGAGCAGTTCTTC; cdr3_aa: CASGASELAGGYNEQFF; j_call: TRBJ2-1; v_call: TRBV2; d_call: TRBD2; clone_size: -
cdr3_nt: TGTGCCAGCAGCTTAGGCCAAGGCCGTCCAGCTTTCTTT; cdr3_aa: CASSLGQGRPAFF; j_call: TRBJ1-1; v_call: TRBV7-9; d_call: -; clone_size: -
cdr3_nt: TGTGCCAGCAGTGAAAAACAGGGGGTAGGCACTGAAGCTTTCTTT; cdr3_aa: CASSEKQGVGTEAFF; j_call: TRBJ1-1; v_call: TRBV25-1; d_call: TRBD1; clone_size: -
cdr3_nt: TGTGCCAGCAGTTCCGCCCTCGGGACAGGGGTTAATTTCGCCCAAGCTTTCTTT; cdr3_aa: CASSSALGTGVNFAQAFF; j_call: TRBJ1-1; v_call: TRBV28; d_call: TRBD1; clone_size: -
cdr3_nt: TGTGCCAGCAGTTTGACGTATAGCAATCAGCCCCAGCATTTT; cdr3_aa: CASSLTYSNQPQHF; j_call: TRBJ1-5; v_call: TRBV28; d_call: -; clone_size: -
cdr3_nt: TGTGCCAGCAGCTTGGGGGTTTCACTCGGAGAGGATACGCAGTATTTT; cdr3_aa: CASSLGVSLGEDTQYF; j_call: TRBJ2-3; v_call: TRBV7-9; d_call: -; clone_size: -
cdr3_nt: TGCGCCAGCAGTTCAAGTGGGGCCAACGTCCTGACTTTC; cdr3_aa: CASSSSGANVLTF; j_call: TRBJ2-6; v_call: TRBV10-1; d_call: -; clone_size: -
cdr3_nt: TGTGCCACCAGCGTCGCAGGGGCCCTCTATGGCTACACCTTC; cdr3_aa: CATSVAGALYGYTF; j_call: TRBJ1-2; v_call: TRBV15; d_call: -; clone_size: -
cdr3_nt: TGTGCCACCAGCAGAGATAGCGGACTCAACACCGGGGAGCTGTTTTTT; cdr3_aa: CATSRDSGLNTGELFF; j_call: TRBJ2-2; v_call: TRBV15; d_call: -; clone_size: -
cdr3_nt: TGTGCCAGCAGCGTAGGGAATAGCGGTCAAGAGACCCAGTACTTC; cdr3_aa: CASSVGNSGQETQYF; j_call: TRBJ2-5; v_call: TRBV9; d_call: -; clone_size: -
cdr3_nt: TGTGCCACCAGCAGAGATCTTCCCCTACATGACAGAGACAAAATGAACACTGAAGCTTTCTTT; cdr3_aa: CATSRDLPLHDRDKMNTEAFF; j_call: TRBJ1-1; v_call: TRBV15; d_call: -; clone_size: -
cdr3_nt: TGTGCCAGCAGAGGAGACAGGGGGAACACTGAAGCTTTCTTT; cdr3_aa: CASRGDRGNTEAFF; j_call: TRBJ1-1; v_call: TRBV2; d_call: TRBD1; clone_size: -
cdr3_nt: TGCGCCAGCAGCCAGGGACTAGCCAATGAGCAGTTCTTC; cdr3_aa: CASSQGLANEQFF; j_call: TRBJ2-1; v_call: TRBV10-2; d_call: TRBD2; clone_size: -
cdr3_nt: TGTGCCAGCAGCCACCAGGGCCCCTACAATGAGCAGTTCTTC; cdr3_aa: CASSHQGPYNEQFF; j_call: TRBJ2-1; v_call: TRBV5-6; d_call: -; clone_size: once
cdr3_nt: TGTGCCAGCAGCCACCCCGGGACTAGCGGAGTAGATACGCAGTATTTT; cdr3_aa: CASSHPGTSGVDTQYF; j_call: TRBJ2-3; v_call: TRBV4-2; d_call: TRBD2; clone_size: -
cdr3_nt: TGCGCCAGCAGCCAAGATCCGTGGAGCTCCTACAATGAGCAGTTCTTC; cdr3_aa: CASSQDPWSSYNEQFF; j_call: TRBJ2-1; v_call: TRBV4-3; d_call: -; clone_size: -
cdr3_nt: TGTGCCATCAGTGGGGGCCTCGGCAATCAGCCCCAGCATTTT; cdr3_aa: CAISGGLGNQPQHF; j_call: TRBJ1-5; v_call: TRBV10-3; d_call: -; clone_size: -
cdr3_nt: TGTGCCAGCAGTTACGGGACAGAAGAGACCCAGTACTTC; cdr3_aa: CASSYGTEETQYF; j_call: TRBJ2-5; v_call: TRBV6-5; d_call: TRBD1; clone_size: -
cdr3_nt: TGCGCCAGCGGCCCGGACGGATTAATGAACACTGAAGCTTTCTTT; cdr3_aa: CASGPDGLMNTEAFF; j_call: TRBJ1-1; v_call: TRBV4-1; d_call: -; clone_size: -
cdr3_nt: TGCAGTGCCCCACCCTCGGCGAAGGAGTACTTC; cdr3_aa: CSAPPSAKEYF; j_call: TRBJ2-7; v_call: TRBV20-1; d_call: -; clone_size: -
cdr3_nt: TGTGCCAGAAGCTGGGAGATGACTAGCGGGGGGTACAATGAGCAGTTCTTC; cdr3_aa: CARSWEMTSGGYNEQFF; j_call: TRBJ2-1; v_call: TRBV5-3; d_call: TRBD2; clone_size: -